A single sample is the source of the 8 T cell receptor beta chains below, sequenced in a study of shared clonotypes between healthy human individuals (dated by TCRdb to 2019 to 2021). The library came from the immunoSEQ multiplex PCR assay. Entries here come from immuneACCESS through TCRdb and include only in-frame sequences with V and J called. Some clones fail to appear in such tables; in the studies checked, an unresolved V gene covers under half of the shortfall, and the cause of the remainder is unknown. The sample contains approximately 640,000 clones, 90% of them found a single time. The ten largest clones add up to 34% of the sample. Sequences were obtained from memory CD8+ T cells from PBMCs. Per the publication, the cell subset or site label means: CD45RO+ cells pooled with CCR7-negative TemRA cells. The receptor source for this set is a man aged 18-30 years in good health. Some clones in this sample may be carry-over from other donors' samples.

The genes are TRBV6-5 and TRBJ1-4; D gene ambiguous. Germline V lookup: CDR1 MNHEY, CDR2 SVGAGI. V lost 0 bases and J lost 7, with 3 bases in between. This CDR3 spans 12 amino acids. CDR3 in DNA: TGTGCCAGCAGTTACTCTAGTGAAAAACTGTTTTTT. It specifies CASSYSSEKLFF.

Worth noting for this clone: The junction and the germline gene differ at one end; a read error may be behind it. The rearrangement uses TRBV6-4 and TRBJ2-3; TRBD1 is a possible D gene (6 bases). CDR3 size: 11 residues. Per germline, CDR1 MRHNA and CDR2 SNTAGT. DNA of the CDR3: TGTGCCAGCAGTAAACCATCCCGACAGGTTTTT. It specifies CASSKPSRQVF.

CDR3 DNA: TGTGCCAGCGGACAGGGAGATCAGCCCCAGCATTTT. It is translated as CASGQGDQPQHF. The chain links TRBV19 to TRBJ1-5; 8 bases fit TRBD1. Germline loops: CDR1 LNHDA, CDR2 SQIVND (reference sequence). The CDR3 totals 12 residues. With V trimmed by 9 bases and J by 5 bases, 3 bases remained unmatched.

The V call is TRBV19, the J call TRBJ2-2; tentatively, D is TRBD1 (5 bases). Trimming pared 8 bases from V and 7 bases from J, leaving 14 bases between. Germline-derived CDR1 and CDR2 are LNHDA and SQIVND (reference sequence). This CDR3 spans 13 amino acids. CDR3 in amino acids: CASEGAWGGELFF. CDR3 DNA sequence: TGTGCCAGTGAAGGGGCTTGGGGCGGGGAGCTGTTTTTT. Combining the CDR3 with reference TRBV19 and TRBJ2-2 gives the whole variable domain DGGITQSPKYLFRKEGQNVTLSCEQNLNHDAMYWYRQDPGQGLRLIYYSQIVNDFQKGDIAEGYSVSREKKESFPLTVTSAQKNPTAFYLCASEGAWGGELFFGEGSRLTVL.

This clone was detected once. The chain is built from TRBV7-9 and TRBJ2-5; no firm D call. The CDR3 contains 14 residues. Germline V gene lookup returns CDR1 SEHNR and CDR2 FQNEAQ (reference sequence). Deletions cut 0 bases from V and 0 bases from J, with 5 bases between. CDR3 sequence: CASSLATHQETQYF. The DNA of the CDR3 is TGTGCCAGCAGCTTAGCGACACACCAAGAGACCCAGTACTTC.

The chain joins TRBV7-2 to TRBJ2-1, with 9 positions matching TRBD2. The V gene's germline CDR1 is SGHTA and CDR2 FQGNSA. After removal of 2 bases from V and 7 bases from J, the junction contained 6 bases not matched to a gene. The CDR3 contains 15 residues. This CDR3 reads CASSLLAGVANEQFF. The CDR3 nucleotides are TGTGCCAGCAGCTTATTAGCGGGAGTAGCGAATGAGCAGTTCTTC.

The rearrangement links TRBV4-1 to TRBJ2-3, with D maybe TRBD1 (6 bases). CDR3 length: 16 residues. The germline gives CDR1 MGHRA, CDR2 YSYEKL. V lost 1 base, J lost 5 bases, and 16 bases lay in between. The CDR3 loop is CASSQGVTRTEDTQYF. In DNA form, the CDR3 reads TGCGCCAGCAGCCAAGGGGTGACAAGGACAGAAGATACGCAGTATTTT.

The chain links TRBV2 to TRBJ2-3; D unresolved. Germline CDR1 and CDR2: SNHLY and FYNNEI. The CDR3 has 16 residues. V lost 3 bases, J lost 3 bases, and 16 bases lay in between. The CDR3 region is CASSDPASDRTDTQYF. CDR3 nucleotide sequence: TGTGCCAGCAGTGATCCGGCCTCCGACCGGACAGATACGCAGTATTTT.